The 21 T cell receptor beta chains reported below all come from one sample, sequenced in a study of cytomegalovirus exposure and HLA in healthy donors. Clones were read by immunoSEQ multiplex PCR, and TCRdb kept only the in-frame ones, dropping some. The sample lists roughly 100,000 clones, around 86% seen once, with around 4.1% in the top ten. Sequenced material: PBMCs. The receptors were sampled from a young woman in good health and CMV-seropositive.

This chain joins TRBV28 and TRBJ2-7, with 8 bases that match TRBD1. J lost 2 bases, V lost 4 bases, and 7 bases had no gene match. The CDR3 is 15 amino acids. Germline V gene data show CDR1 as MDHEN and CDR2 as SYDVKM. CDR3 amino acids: CASSSQGALPYEQYF. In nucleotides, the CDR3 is TGTGCCAGCAGTTCCCAGGGGGCCTTACCCTACGAGCAGTACTTC.

CDR3 amino acids: CASSVKAGAYTEAFF. CDR3 nucleotides: TGTGCCAGTAGTGTCAAAGCAGGGGCCTACACTGAAGCTTTCTTT. This chain joins TRBV19 and TRBJ1-1; TRBD1 might be the D (6 bases). The CDR3 runs to 15 residues. Looked up from germline, CDR1 is LNHDA and CDR2 is SQIVND (reference sequence). Deletions cut 5 bases from V and 3 bases from J, with 16 bases between.

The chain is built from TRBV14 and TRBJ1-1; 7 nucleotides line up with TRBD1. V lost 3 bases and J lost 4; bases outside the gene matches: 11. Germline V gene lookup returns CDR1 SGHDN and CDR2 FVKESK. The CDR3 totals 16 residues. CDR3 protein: CASSHRTGGYGTEAFF. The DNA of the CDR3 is TGTGCCAGCAGCCACAGGACAGGAGGGTATGGCACTGAAGCTTTCTTT. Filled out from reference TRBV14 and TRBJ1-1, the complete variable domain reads EAGVTQFPSHSVIEKGQTVTLRCDPISGHDNLYWYRRVMGKEIKFLLHFVKESKQDESGMPNNRFLAERTGGTYSTLKVQPAELEDSGVYFCASSHRTGGYGTEAFFGQGTRLTVV.

For the CDR3, the DNA is TGTGCCAGCTCTCTTCCCGACAGGGTAGGAGAAAAACTGTTTTTT. As protein: CASSLPDRVGEKLFF. V usage is TRBV18 and J usage is TRBJ1-4; 7 bases map to TRBD1. The CDR3 totals 15 residues. Germline-derived CDR1 and CDR2 are KGHSH and LQKENI. J gave up 8 bases and V 6 bases, and 12 bases lay outside the gene matches. Full variable domain (outside the CDR3, taken from reference TRBV18 and TRBJ1-4): NAGVMQNPRHLVRRRGQEARLRCSPMKGHSHVYWYRQLPEEGLKFMVYLQKENIIDESGMPKERFSAEFPKEGPSILRIQQVVRGDSAAYFCASSLPDRVGEKLFFGSGTQLSVL.

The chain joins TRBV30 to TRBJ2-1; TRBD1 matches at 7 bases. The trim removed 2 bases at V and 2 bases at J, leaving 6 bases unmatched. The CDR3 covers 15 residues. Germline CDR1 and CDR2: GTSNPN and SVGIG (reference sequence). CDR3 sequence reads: CAWSPGTAPYNEQFF. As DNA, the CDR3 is TGTGCCTGGAGTCCTGGGACAGCACCCTACAATGAGCAGTTCTTC.

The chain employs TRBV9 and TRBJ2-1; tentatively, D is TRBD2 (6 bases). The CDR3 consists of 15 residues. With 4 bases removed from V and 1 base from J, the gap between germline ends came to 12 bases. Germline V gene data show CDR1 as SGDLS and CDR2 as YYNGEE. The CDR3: CASSRAGSSYNEQFF. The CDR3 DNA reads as TGTGCCAGCAGCCGGGCGGGGAGTTCCTACAATGAGCAGTTCTTC. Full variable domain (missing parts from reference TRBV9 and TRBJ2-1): DSGVTQTPKHLITATGQRVTLRCSPRSGDLSVYWYQQSLDQGLQFLIQYYNGEERAKGNILERFSAQQFPDLHSELNLSSLELGDSALYFCASSRAGSSYNEQFFGPGTRLTVL.

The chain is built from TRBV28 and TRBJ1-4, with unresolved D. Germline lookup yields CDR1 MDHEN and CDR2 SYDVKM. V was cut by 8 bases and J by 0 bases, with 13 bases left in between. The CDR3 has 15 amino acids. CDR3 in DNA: TGTGCCAGCCGCCTCCTAGCTTCAACTAATGAAAAACTGTTTTTT. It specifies CASRLLASTNEKLFF.

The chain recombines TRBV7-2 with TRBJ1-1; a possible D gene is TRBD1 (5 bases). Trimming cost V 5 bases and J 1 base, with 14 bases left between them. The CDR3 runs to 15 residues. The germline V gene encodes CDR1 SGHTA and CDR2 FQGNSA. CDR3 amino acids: CASSPRGGGNTEAFF. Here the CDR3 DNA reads TGTGCCAGCAGCCCTCGCGGCGGGGGGAACACTGAAGCTTTCTTT. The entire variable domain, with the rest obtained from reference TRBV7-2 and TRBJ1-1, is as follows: GAGVSQSPSNKVTEKGKDVELRCDPISGHTALYWYRQSLGQGLEFLIYFQGNSAPDKSGLPSDRFSAERTGGSVSTLTIQRTQQEDSAVYLCASSPRGGGNTEAFFGQGTRLTVV.

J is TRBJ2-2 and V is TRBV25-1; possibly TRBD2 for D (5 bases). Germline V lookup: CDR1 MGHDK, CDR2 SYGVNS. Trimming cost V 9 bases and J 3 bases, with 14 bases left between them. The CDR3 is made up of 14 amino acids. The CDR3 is CARRLPGDTGELFF. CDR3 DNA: TGTGCCAGAAGACTGCCCGGGGACACCGGGGAGCTGTTTTTT.

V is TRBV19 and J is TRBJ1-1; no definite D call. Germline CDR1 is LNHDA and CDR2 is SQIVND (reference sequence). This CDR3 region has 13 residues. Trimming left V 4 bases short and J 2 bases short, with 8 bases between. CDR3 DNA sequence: TGTGCCAGTAGTAGGGCCTTTAACACTGAAGCTTTCTTT. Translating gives CASSRAFNTEAFF. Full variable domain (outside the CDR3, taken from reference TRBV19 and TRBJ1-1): DGGITQSPKYLFRKEGQNVTLSCEQNLNHDAMYWYRQDPGQGLRLIYYSQIVNDFQKGDIAEGYSVSREKKESFPLTVTSAQKNPTAFYLCASSRAFNTEAFFGQGTRLTVV.

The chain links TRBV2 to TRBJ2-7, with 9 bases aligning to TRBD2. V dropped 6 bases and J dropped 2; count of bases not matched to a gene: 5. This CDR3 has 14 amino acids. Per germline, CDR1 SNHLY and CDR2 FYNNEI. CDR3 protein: CASSWTSATYEQYF. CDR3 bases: TGTGCCAGCAGCTGGACTAGCGCTACCTACGAGCAGTACTTC.

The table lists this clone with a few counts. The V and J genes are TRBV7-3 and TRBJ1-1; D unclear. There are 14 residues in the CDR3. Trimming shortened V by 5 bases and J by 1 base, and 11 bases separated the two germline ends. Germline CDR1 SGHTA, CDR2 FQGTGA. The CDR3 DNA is TGTGCCAGCAGCCCCCGATCGGGGAACACTGAAGCTTTCTTT. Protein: CASSPRSGNTEAFF. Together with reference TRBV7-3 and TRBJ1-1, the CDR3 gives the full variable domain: GAGVSQTPSNKVTEKGKYVELRCDPISGHTALYWYRQSLGQGPEFLIYFQGTGAADDSGLPNDRFFAVRPEGSVSTLKIQRTERGDSAVYLCASSPRSGNTEAFFGQGTRLTVV.

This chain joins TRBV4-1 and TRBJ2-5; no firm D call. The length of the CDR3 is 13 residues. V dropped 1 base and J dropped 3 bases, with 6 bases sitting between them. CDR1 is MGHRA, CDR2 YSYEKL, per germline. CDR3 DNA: TGCGCCAGCAGCCAAGGGGCAGAAGAGACCCAGTACTTC. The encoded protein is CASSQGAEETQYF.

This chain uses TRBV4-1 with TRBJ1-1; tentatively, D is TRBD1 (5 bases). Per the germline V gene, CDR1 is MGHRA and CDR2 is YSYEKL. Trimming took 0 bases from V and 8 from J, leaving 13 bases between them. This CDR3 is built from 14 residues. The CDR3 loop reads CASSQDWDLSEAFF. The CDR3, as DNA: TGCGCCAGCAGCCAAGATTGGGACTTGAGCGAAGCTTTCTTT.

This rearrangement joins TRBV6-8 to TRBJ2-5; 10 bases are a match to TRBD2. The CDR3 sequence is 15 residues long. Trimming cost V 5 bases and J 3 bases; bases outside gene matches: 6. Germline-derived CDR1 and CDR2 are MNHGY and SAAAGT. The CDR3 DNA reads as TGTGCCAGCAGTGGATTAGCGGGGGGCAAAGAGACCCAGTACTTC. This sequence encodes CASSGLAGGKETQYF.

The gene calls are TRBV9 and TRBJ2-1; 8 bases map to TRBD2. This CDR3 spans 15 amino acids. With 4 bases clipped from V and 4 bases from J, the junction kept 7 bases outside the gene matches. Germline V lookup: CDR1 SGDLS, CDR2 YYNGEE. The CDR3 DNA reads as TGTGCCAGCAGCCCCGGCGGGGGGCCGTACAATGAGCAGTTCTTC. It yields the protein CASSPGGGPYNEQFF.

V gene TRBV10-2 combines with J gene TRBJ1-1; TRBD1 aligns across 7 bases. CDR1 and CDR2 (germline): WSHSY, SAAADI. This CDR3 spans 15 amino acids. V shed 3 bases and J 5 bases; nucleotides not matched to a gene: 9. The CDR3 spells CASSEPGQTGTEAFF. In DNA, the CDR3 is TGCGCCAGCAGTGAACCGGGACAGACGGGGACTGAAGCTTTCTTT.

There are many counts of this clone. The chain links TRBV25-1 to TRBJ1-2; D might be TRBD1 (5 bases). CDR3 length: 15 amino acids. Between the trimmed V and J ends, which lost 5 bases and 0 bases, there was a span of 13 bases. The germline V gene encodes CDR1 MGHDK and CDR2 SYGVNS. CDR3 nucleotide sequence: TGTGCCAGCAGTAGTATCGACAGAACTAACTATGGCTACACCTTC. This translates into CASSSIDRTNYGYTF.

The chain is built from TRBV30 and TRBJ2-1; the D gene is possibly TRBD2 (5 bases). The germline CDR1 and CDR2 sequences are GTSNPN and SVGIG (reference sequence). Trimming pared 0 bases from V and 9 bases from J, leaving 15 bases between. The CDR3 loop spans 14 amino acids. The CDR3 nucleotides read TGTGCCTGGAGTGTGGGAGTTGTTCACTTTGAGCAGTTCTTC. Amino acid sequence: CAWSVGVVHFEQFF.

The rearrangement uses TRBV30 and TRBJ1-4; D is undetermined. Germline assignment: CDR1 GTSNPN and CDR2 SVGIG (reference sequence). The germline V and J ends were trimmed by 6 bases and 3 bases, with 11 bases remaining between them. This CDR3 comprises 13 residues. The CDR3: CACSGWANEKLFF. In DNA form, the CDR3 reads TGTGCCTGTTCGGGTTGGGCTAATGAAAAACTGTTTTTT.

DNA of the CDR3: TGCGCCAGCAGGACAGGAGCTGAAGCTTTCTTT. It codes for CASRTGAEAFF. The V and J genes are TRBV5-1 and TRBJ1-1; tentatively, D is TRBD1 (6 bases). Germline V gene sequence: CDR1 SGHRS, CDR2 YFSETQ. The CDR3 extends over 11 amino acids. V lost 5 bases, J lost 6 bases, and 8 bases lay in between.